The 12 T cell receptor beta chains presented below share a single source sample, sequenced in a study of CD8 T cells in ankylosing spondylitis. TCRdb itself ran the 5' RACE reads through MiXCR, one entry per CDR3 protein. The sample lists a few hundred thousand distinct CDR3 sequences; 20% to 30% were seen once. The sample taken for sequencing was blood, either unsorted or a sorted T cell fraction (not recorded which). These receptors came from a male donor with ankylosing spondylitis or in good health (not recorded which).

This clonotype was detected many times. The chain joins TRBV7-2 to TRBJ2-1; maybe TRBD1 (5 bases). Germline assignment: CDR1 SGHTA and CDR2 FQGNSA. Between the trimmed V and J ends, which lost 0 bases and 13 bases, there was a span of 13 bases. This CDR3 has 13 residues. CDR3 sequence: CASSLAGAMSQFF. In nucleotides, the CDR3 is TGTGCCAGCAGCTTAGCAGGGGCTATGTCACAGTTCTTC.

This clonotype was seen at least ten times. The chain couples TRBV20-1 to TRBJ2-5; 7 bases match TRBD2. V was pared by 7 bases and J by 4 bases, with 3 bases of the junction left unmatched. CDR3 length: 11 residues. Looked up from germline, CDR1 is DFQATT and CDR2 is SNEGSKA (reference sequence). The CDR3 DNA is TGCAGTGGGGAGGGCGCAGAGACCCAGTACTTC. As protein: CSGEGAETQYF.

This CDR3 is CAWNTGTSTYEQYF. CDR3 coding DNA: TGTGCCTGGAACACCGGGACTTCGACCTACGAGCAGTACTTC. The V and J genes are TRBV30 and TRBJ2-7; a weak D match, TRBD2 (6 bases). This CDR3 spans 14 amino acids. Germline CDR1 reads GTSNPN; CDR2 reads SVGIG (reference sequence). V was clipped by 4 bases and J by 2 bases, with 15 bases between them.

This clonotype was seen more than once but under ten times. V usage is TRBV10-1 and J usage is TRBJ2-3; unclear D gene. The germline V gene encodes CDR1 WNHNN and CDR2 SYGVQD (reference sequence). This CDR3 contains 17 residues. The V end lost 2 bases, the J end lost 2 bases, and 17 bases lay between the germline ends. CDR3 protein: CASSEPEPPSNTDTQYF. DNA for the CDR3: TGCGCCAGCAGTGAGCCAGAACCCCCGTCCAACACAGATACGCAGTATTTT.

V and J are TRBV9 and TRBJ2-1; D is undetermined. This CDR3 is built from 13 residues. Germline assignment: CDR1 SGDLS and CDR2 YYNGEE. V was shortened by 3 bases and J by 9 bases, with 13 bases between the two germline ends. This CDR3 reads CASSAHPGREQFF. The CDR3 DNA reads as TGTGCCAGCAGCGCCCATCCAGGACGTGAGCAGTTCTTC.

In this sample, this clonotype turned up a few times. This chain links TRBV3-1 with TRBJ2-7, with a possible D match to TRBD2 (7 bases). The germline CDR1 and CDR2 sequences are LGHDT and YNNKEL (reference sequence). The CDR3 runs to 15 residues. Trimming removed 0 bases from V and 7 bases from J, with 16 bases in between. CDR3 region: CASSQETGSRGEQYF. The CDR3 coding sequence is TGTGCCAGCAGCCAAGAAACAGGGTCGCGGGGGGAGCAGTACTTC.

This clonotype was picked up many times. J is TRBJ2-3 and V is TRBV27, with D maybe TRBD1 (5 bases). CDR3 length equals 14 residues. Trimming shortened V by 4 bases and J by 2 bases, and 10 bases separated the two germline ends. The germline gives CDR1 MNHEY, CDR2 SMNVEV (reference sequence). CDR3 in amino acids: CASSYARATDTQYF. The CDR3 region has the DNA TGTGCCAGCAGTTACGCCAGGGCCACAGATACGCAGTATTTT.

V gene TRBV12-3 or TRBV12-4 combines with J gene TRBJ2-7; no reliable D call. Deletions cut 6 bases from V and 7 bases from J, with 13 bases between. The CDR3 length is 12 residues. Here the CDR3 reads CASSGRYFEQYF. The CDR3 coding sequence is TGTGCCAGCAGCGGCCGCTACTTTGAGCAGTACTTC.

This clonotype showed up just a few times. The chain is built from TRBV3-1 and TRBJ2-3; 9 nucleotides match TRBD2. Germline CDR1 reads LGHDT; CDR2 reads YNNKEL (reference sequence). Unmatched junction bases numbered 20, after V lost 6 bases and J lost 4 bases. CDR3 size: 19 residues. The DNA for the CDR3 is TGTGCCAGCAGTCCACCCATCGGGCGGGGGGGGAGTCAGGCAGATACGCAGTATTTT. Translation: CASSPPIGRGGSQADTQYF.

In its sample, this clonotype was seen many times. The rearrangement links TRBV29-1 to TRBJ2-3; D is unclear. CDR1 is SQVTM, CDR2 ANQGSEA, per germline. The CDR3 totals 16 residues. The V gene lost 6 bases and the J gene lost 0 bases, with 19 bases spanning the gap. This CDR3 is CSVAIGPDLSTDTQYF. Here the CDR3 DNA reads TGCAGCGTGGCGATCGGGCCCGACCTAAGCACAGATACGCAGTATTTT.

In this sample, this clonotype turned up many times. This chain links TRBV7-9 with TRBJ2-7; D perhaps matches TRBD1 (5 bases). CDR1 and CDR2 (germline): SEHNR, FQNEAQ (reference sequence). CDR3 length equals 15 residues. V was trimmed by 1 base and J by 0 bases, leaving 10 bases between them. DNA of the CDR3: TGTGCCAGCAGCTTAGGTGAAGGGGTCTCCTACGAGCAGTACTTC. It encodes CASSLGEGVSYEQYF.

This clonotype was seen at least ten times. V is TRBV10-1 and J is TRBJ2-3; 7 bases fit TRBD1. Germline values: CDR1 WNHNN, CDR2 SYGVQD (reference sequence). With 6 bases clipped from V and 4 bases from J, the junction kept 7 bases outside the gene matches. This CDR3 has 14 amino acids. The CDR3 sequence is CASSPGTVADTQYF. CDR3 nucleotide sequence: TGCGCCAGCAGCCCGGGGACAGTCGCAGATACGCAGTATTTT.